These 29 T cell receptor beta chains originate from one sample sequenced in a study of metastatic and nonmetastatic thyroid tumors. Thyroid surgery was preceded by no treatment in any patient. TCRdb called clones again from the PCR reads with MiXCR. The sample consists of approximately 35,000 clones, more than 10% of them appearing once. Material: blood. The receptors come from a female donor with papillary thyroid cancer or a benign thyroid nodule (not recorded which). Some clones in this sample may be carry-over from other donors' samples.

There are many counts of this clone. The chain links TRBV11-1 to TRBJ1-1, with a possible D match to TRBD1 (5 bases). V was trimmed by 5 bases and J by 0 bases, leaving 19 bases between them. The CDR3 has 17 amino acids. Germline CDR1 SGHAT, CDR2 FQDESV (reference sequence). The CDR3 DNA reads as TGTGCCAGCAGCCCCTTAGGTTTTGGGGGATTGAACACTGAAGCTTTCTTT. Encoded protein: CASSPLGFGGLNTEAFF.

This clone came up many times. CDR3 residues: CASSLGKRDNSPLHF. The CDR3 nucleotides read TGTGCCAGCAGCCTGGGGAAGCGGGACAATTCACCCCTCCACTTT. The V and J genes are TRBV3-1 and TRBJ1-6; weak D call: TRBD1 (5 bases). Trimming removed 4 bases at V and 7 bases at J, with 14 bases between. The CDR3 runs 15 residues. Looked up from germline, CDR1 is LGHDT and CDR2 is YNNKEL (reference sequence).

This clone was recorded at least ten times. This chain connects TRBV19 to TRBJ1-4; D is possibly TRBD1 (5 bases). This CDR3 has 14 amino acids. V was shortened by 1 base and J by 8 bases, with 11 bases between the two germline ends. Germline CDR1 and CDR2: LNHDA and SQIVND (reference sequence). The CDR3 bases are TGTGCCAGTAGTATAGCCAGAGGGGACGAAAAACTGTTTTTT. Translated, it gives CASSIARGDEKLFF.

The sample holds many counts of this clone. The V gene is TRBV24-1, the J gene TRBJ2-3; the D call may be TRBD1 or TRBD2 (6 bases each). The CDR3 length is 16 residues. Germline lookup yields CDR1 KGHDR and CDR2 SFDVKD. V lost 3 bases and J lost 1, with 13 bases in between. The CDR3 DNA reads as TGTGCCACCAGTGATCCGGTGGGGGGCCGCACAGATACGCAGTATTTT. Amino acids: CATSDPVGGRTDTQYF.

This clone was recorded at least ten times. The V gene is TRBV7-2, the J gene TRBJ2-5; no reliable D call. Germline V gene data show CDR1 as SGHTA and CDR2 as FQGNSA. V was cut by 4 bases and J by 2 bases, with 5 bases left in between. The CDR3 has 12 residues. This chain's CDR3 is CASSSSQETQYF. DNA of the CDR3: TGTGCCAGCAGCTCCTCACAAGAGACCCAGTACTTC.

This clone was detected many times. CDR3 protein: CATSGLTGATYQETQYF. The CDR3 nucleotides are TGTGCCACCAGCGGGTTGACGGGGGCTACGTACCAAGAGACCCAGTACTTC. This chain uses TRBV15 with TRBJ2-5, with D perhaps TRBD1 or TRBD2 (6 bases each). Germline V gene data show CDR1 as LNHNV and CDR2 as YYDKDF (reference sequence). This CDR3 contains 17 residues. Trimming removed 5 bases at V and 0 bases at J, with 19 bases between.

This clone was detected many times. This chain joins TRBV3-1 and TRBJ2-1; no firm D call. Germline assignment: CDR1 LGHDT and CDR2 YNNKEL (reference sequence). Trimming removed 1 base at V and 9 bases at J, with 13 bases between. This CDR3 is built from 14 residues. This chain's CDR3 is CASSQGREVAEQFF. In DNA form, the CDR3 reads TGTGCCAGCAGCCAAGGTCGAGAGGTGGCTGAGCAGTTCTTC.

The chain employs TRBV12-3 or TRBV12-4 and TRBJ2-1, with a tentative D call TRBD2 (6 bases). Trimming cost V 7 bases and J 5 bases, with 15 bases left between them. The CDR3 extends over 14 amino acids. The CDR3 sequence is CASTAKGGDNEQFF. The CDR3 bases are TGTGCCAGCACCGCTAAAGGCGGGGACAATGAGCAGTTCTTC.

This clone was detected many times. The V and J genes are TRBV28 and TRBJ2-7; the match to TRBD2 covers 12 bases. The CDR3 has 14 amino acids. V was clipped by 8 bases and J by 3 bases; unmatched bases: 5. CDR1 is MDHEN and CDR2 is SYDVKM in the germline V gene. The chain's CDR3 is CASLRTSGVYEQYF. CDR3 coding DNA: TGTGCCAGCCTTCGGACTAGCGGGGTCTACGAGCAGTACTTC. The full variable domain, with the rest looked up from reference TRBV28 and TRBJ2-7, is DVKVTQSSRYLVKRTGEKVFLECVQDMDHENMFWYRQDPGLGLRLIYFSYDVKMKEKGDIPEGYSVSREKKERFSLILESASTNQTSMYLCASLRTSGVYEQYFGPGTRLTVT.

Ten or more counts support this clone. For the CDR3, the DNA is TGCAGTGCTAGAGGAAGGGACACCAGTAATTCACCCCTCCACTTT. Translation: CSARGRDTSNSPLHF. The V call is TRBV20-1, the J call TRBJ1-6; D might be TRBD1 (6 bases). Germline-derived CDR1 and CDR2 are DFQATT and SNEGSKA (reference sequence). There are 15 residues in the CDR3. The V end lost 1 base, the J end lost 6 bases, and 13 bases lay between the germline ends.

In its sample, this clone was seen many times. This rearrangement joins TRBV28 to TRBJ1-5, with a tentative D call TRBD1 (6 bases). CDR1 is MDHEN, CDR2 SYDVKM, per germline. This CDR3 has 13 amino acids. V lost 7 bases and J 9 bases, leaving 16 bases between the germline ends. The CDR3 protein is CASTPQWGLPQHF. In DNA, the CDR3 is TGTGCCAGCACCCCTCAGTGGGGGCTGCCCCAGCATTTT. Combining the CDR3 with reference TRBV28 and TRBJ1-5 gives the whole variable domain DVKVTQSSRYLVKRTGEKVFLECVQDMDHENMFWYRQDPGLGLRLIYFSYDVKMKEKGDIPEGYSVSREKKERFSLILESASTNQTSMYLCASTPQWGLPQHFGDGTRLSIL.

This clone has a count of ten or more. This chain uses TRBV25-1 with TRBJ1-1, with TRBD1 as a possible D gene (6 bases). The germline V gene has CDR1 MGHDK and CDR2 SYGVNS. V shed 6 bases and J shed 1 base, with 12 bases lying between them. The CDR3 totals 14 residues. This CDR3 reads CASSTGRRNTEAFF. For the CDR3, the DNA is TGTGCCAGCAGCACAGGGCGGAGGAACACTGAAGCTTTCTTT.

This clone was seen ten or more times. J is TRBJ1-2 and V is TRBV9; 10 positions agree with TRBD1. The CDR3 covers 17 residues. The junction had 9 bases not matched to a gene; V was cut back by 2 bases and J by 2 bases. Germline CDR1 reads SGDLS; CDR2 reads YYNGEE. The CDR3 protein is CASSVHQTGGDNYGYTF. Here the CDR3 DNA reads TGTGCCAGCAGCGTCCACCAGACAGGGGGCGACAACTATGGCTACACCTTC.

In regard to this clone: The germline gene is not matched at one end of the junction; a read error may be the cause. The chain recombines TRBV24-1 with TRBJ2-3; the D is unclear. This CDR3 has 12 residues. From germline, CDR1 is KGHDR and CDR2 SFDVKD. The chain's CDR3 is CASSAISDTQYF. Here the CDR3 DNA reads TGTGCCAGCAGTGCCATAAGCGATACGCAGTATTTT.

In its sample, this clone was seen many times. V and J are TRBV6-1 and TRBJ1-1; perhaps TRBD1 as D (6 bases). Germline V gene data show CDR1 as MNHNS and CDR2 as SASEGT. The CDR3 loop spans 16 amino acids. Trimming removed 6 bases from V and 5 bases from J, with 22 bases in between. The CDR3 DNA sequence: TGTGCCAGCAGCTATGAAGGGGGTGAGGGAGGAACTGAAGCTTTCTTT. This encodes CASSYEGGEGGTEAFF.

This clone was found many times. The V and J genes are TRBV7-9 and TRBJ2-7, with D possibly being TRBD2 (6 bases). Trimming pared 1 base from V and 7 bases from J, leaving 11 bases between. The CDR3 extends over 13 amino acids. The germline gives CDR1 SEHNR, CDR2 FQNEAQ (reference sequence). The CDR3 nucleotides read TGTGCCAGCAGCTTAGTAGCGGATGAGGAGCAGTACTTC. Amino acids: CASSLVADEEQYF.

Ten or more counts support this clone. The identical CDR3 is also encoded by other nucleotide sequences in the sample. The chain has TRBV6-1 and TRBJ2-7, with 7 bases lining up with TRBD2. The V segment lost 6 bases and the J segment 7 bases; nucleotides outside the gene matches: 15. The CDR3 totals 15 residues. The V gene's germline CDR1 is MNHNS and CDR2 SASEGT. CDR3 loop: CASRSTSSGMREQYF. Written as DNA, the CDR3 is TGTGCCAGCAGATCAACTTCCAGCGGGATGCGGGAGCAGTACTTC.

This clone was detected ten times or more. The chain joins TRBV7-2 to TRBJ1-5; D ambiguous. Germline loops: CDR1 SGHTA, CDR2 FQGNSA. The ends were cut back, 1 base at V and 0 bases at J, with 7 bases in the middle. The CDR3 has 15 residues. In nucleotides, the CDR3 is TGTGCCAGCAGCTTAGGAGGTCCTAGCAATCAGCCCCAGCATTTT. Protein product: CASSLGGPSNQPQHF.

In its sample, this clone was seen many times. The chain is built from TRBV27 and TRBJ1-2; perhaps TRBD1 as D (5 bases). Per germline, CDR1 MNHEY and CDR2 SMNVEV (reference sequence). The CDR3 covers 17 residues. V shed 0 bases and J shed 5 bases, with 19 bases lying between them. CDR3: CASSLSRLGTDLYGYTF. CDR3 DNA: TGTGCCAGCAGTTTATCCCGACTCGGGACGGACCTGTATGGCTACACCTTC.

Ten or more counts support this clone. This rearrangement joins TRBV7-8 to TRBJ1-4; D is undetermined. Trimming shortened V by 2 bases and J by 5 bases, and 18 bases separated the two germline ends. The CDR3 is 17 amino acids. Germline values: CDR1 SGHVS, CDR2 FQNEAQ. CDR3 in DNA: TGTGCCAGCAGCTTATCTCCCGGAGGGCTGCGAAATGAAAAACTGTTTTTT. Translated, it gives CASSLSPGGLRNEKLFF.

J is TRBJ1-4 and V is TRBV20-1; TRBD1 matches 8 bases. The CDR3 extends over 17 amino acids. Germline CDR1 DFQATT, CDR2 SNEGSKA (reference sequence). V gave up 0 bases and J gave up 4 bases; unmatched junction bases: 10. CDR3 region: CSARDPRTGPDNEKLFF. The CDR3 bases are TGCAGTGCTAGAGACCCCCGGACAGGGCCCGATAATGAAAAACTGTTTTTT.

This clone was picked up a small number of times. This chain joins TRBV12-3 or TRBV12-4 and TRBJ2-1; D gene uncertain. The CDR3 is 13 residues long. V gave up 1 base and J gave up 4 bases, with 5 bases separating them. The CDR3 protein is CASSLVSYNEQFF. The CDR3, as DNA: TGTGCCAGCAGTTTAGTCAGTTACAATGAGCAGTTCTTC.

To note about this clone: The limits of the CDR3 on the DNA are not certain, so only TCRdb's listed CDR3 is given. V is TRBV6-2 or TRBV6-3 and J is TRBJ2-2; no check of the table's D call, TRBD2, against the DNA was made. Germline V gene lookup returns CDR1 MNHEY and CDR2 SVGEGT. 21 amino acids form the CDR3, both terminal residues included. The CDR3 spells CASSYSTSGGSQYFGAGELFF.

The V call is TRBV30, the J call TRBJ2-7, with 7 positions matching TRBD2. J was trimmed by 7 bases and V by 3 bases; bases with no gene match: 21. Germline lookup yields CDR1 GTSNPN and CDR2 SVGIG (reference sequence). The CDR3 consists of 17 residues. CDR3 in DNA: TGTGCCTGGAGGCAACCCGGGGCAGCGGTAGGGGAGGGGGAGCAGTACTTC. This encodes CAWRQPGAAVGEGEQYF.

This clone came up a few times. The V and J genes are TRBV6-1 and TRBJ1-1; possible D gene TRBD1, 5 bases. Germline CDR1 reads MNHNS; CDR2 reads SASEGT. The CDR3 has 15 residues. Deletions cut 6 bases from V and 3 bases from J, with 17 bases between. CDR3 bases: TGTGCCAGCAGAGAAAGGGACGCTCAATACACTGAAGCTTTCTTT. This encodes CASRERDAQYTEAFF.

The chain employs TRBV27 and TRBJ1-1; 11 bases are a match to TRBD1. The V and J ends lost 2 bases and 4 bases, in that order; junction bases with no gene match: 15. In germline, CDR1 is MNHEY, CDR2 SMNVEV (reference sequence). This CDR3 is 19 amino acids long. The CDR3, as DNA: TGTGCCAGCAGTTTACGATACGCGGGACAGGGGGGGGCCGGCACTGAAGCTTTCTTT. It encodes CASSLRYAGQGGAGTEAFF.

This clone came up a few times. The CDR3: CASRRDRGTKGQFF. CDR3 sequence (DNA): TGTGCCAGCAGACGGGACAGGGGGACAAAGGGACAGTTCTTC. The V gene is TRBV6-5, the J gene TRBJ2-1; 11 bases align to TRBD1. Germline-derived CDR1 and CDR2 are MNHEY and SVGAGI. V lost 6 bases, J lost 13 bases, and 11 bases stayed unmatched. The CDR3 runs 14 residues.

This clone has at least ten counts. This chain connects TRBV20-1 to TRBJ1-2; 10 nucleotides agree with TRBD1. Germline V gives CDR1 DFQATT, CDR2 SNEGSKA (reference sequence). This CDR3 contains 15 residues. The junction had 11 bases not matched to a gene; V was cut back by 6 bases and J by 4 bases. The CDR3 DNA follows: TGCAGTGCCCAGACAGGGGGCGGCTCTCCCTATGGCTACACCTTC. Its protein is CSAQTGGGSPYGYTF.

This clone has at least ten counts. The rearrangement links TRBV27 to TRBJ2-6; 10 bases fit TRBD1. The CDR3 is made up of 18 amino acids. Germline CDR1 MNHEY, CDR2 SMNVEV (reference sequence). V dropped 5 bases and J dropped 2; count of bases not matched to a gene: 9. CDR3 residues: CASSDRGPRPAGANVLTF. As DNA, the CDR3 is TGTGCCAGCAGTGACAGGGGGCCTCGGCCCGCTGGGGCCAACGTCCTGACTTTC.